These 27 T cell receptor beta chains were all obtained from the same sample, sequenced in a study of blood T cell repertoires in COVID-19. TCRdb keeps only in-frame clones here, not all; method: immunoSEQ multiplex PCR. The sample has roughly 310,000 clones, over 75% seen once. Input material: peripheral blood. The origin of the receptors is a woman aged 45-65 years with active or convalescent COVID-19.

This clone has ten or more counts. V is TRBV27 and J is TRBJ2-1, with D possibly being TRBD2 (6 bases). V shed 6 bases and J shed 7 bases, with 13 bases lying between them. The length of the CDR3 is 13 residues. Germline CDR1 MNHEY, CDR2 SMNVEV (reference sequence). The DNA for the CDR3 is TGTGCCAGCAGACCCGCGGGGTGGAATGAGCAGTTCTTC. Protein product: CASRPAGWNEQFF.

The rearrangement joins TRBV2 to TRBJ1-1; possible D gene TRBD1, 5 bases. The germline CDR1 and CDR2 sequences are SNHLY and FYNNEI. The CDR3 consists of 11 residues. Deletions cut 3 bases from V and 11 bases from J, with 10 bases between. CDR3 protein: CASSDQGFAFF. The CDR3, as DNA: TGTGCCAGCAGTGATCAGGGTTTCGCTTTCTTT.

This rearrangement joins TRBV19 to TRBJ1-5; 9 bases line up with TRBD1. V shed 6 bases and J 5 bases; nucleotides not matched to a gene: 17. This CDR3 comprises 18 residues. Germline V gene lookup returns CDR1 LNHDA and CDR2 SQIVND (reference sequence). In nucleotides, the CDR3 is TGTGCCAGTAGCCCACAGGGGGCGCGTCTGAGGGAGGATCAGCCCCAGCATTTT. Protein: CASSPQGARLREDQPQHF.

Written as DNA, the CDR3 is TGTGCCAGCAGCCCAGCTAGCGGGGGCTATGAGCAGTTCTTC. Translation: CASSPASGGYEQFF. The rearrangement joins TRBV7-8 to TRBJ2-1; 10 nucleotides match TRBD2. The germline V gene encodes CDR1 SGHVS and CDR2 FQNEAQ. The J segment lost 8 bases and the V segment lost 5 bases, leaving 6 bases of the junction unmatched. CDR3 length: 14 residues.

CDR3 region: CASSQDPASGSTYEQYF. The CDR3 bases are TGTGCCAGCAGCCAAGATCCGGCTAGCGGGAGTACCTACGAGCAGTACTTC. V usage is TRBV3-1 (or the pseudogene TRBV3-2) and J usage is TRBJ2-7; TRBD2 agrees at 10 bases. From germline, CDR1 is LGHDT and CDR2 YNNKEL (reference sequence). The CDR3 is 17 amino acids. V shed 0 bases and J 2 bases; nucleotides not matched to a gene: 7.

CDR3 protein: CASSPYVSEAKNIQYF. The CDR3 nucleotides are TGCGCCAGCAGCCCGTACGTTTCAGAAGCCAAAAACATTCAGTACTTC. V is TRBV4-1 and J is TRBJ2-4; no clear D gene. Germline V gene data show CDR1 as MGHRA and CDR2 as YSYEKL. Trimming pared 4 bases from V and 0 bases from J, leaving 13 bases between. CDR3 length: 16 residues.

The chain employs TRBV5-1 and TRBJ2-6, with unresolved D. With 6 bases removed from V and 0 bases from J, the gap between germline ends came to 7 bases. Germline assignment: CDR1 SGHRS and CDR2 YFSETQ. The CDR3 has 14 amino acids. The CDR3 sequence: CASTSSSGANVLTF. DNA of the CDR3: TGCGCCAGCACCTCCTCCTCTGGGGCCAACGTCCTGACTTTC.

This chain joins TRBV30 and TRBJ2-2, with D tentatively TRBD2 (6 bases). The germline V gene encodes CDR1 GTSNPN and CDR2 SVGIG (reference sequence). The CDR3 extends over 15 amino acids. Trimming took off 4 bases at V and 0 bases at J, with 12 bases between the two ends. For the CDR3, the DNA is TGTGCCTGGACTAAAGGGACTGCGAACACCGGGGAGCTGTTTTTT. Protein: CAWTKGTANTGELFF. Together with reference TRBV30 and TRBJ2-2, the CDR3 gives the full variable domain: SQTIHQWPATLVQPVGSPLSLECTVEGTSNPNLYWYRQAAGRGLQLLFYSVGIGQISSEVPQNLSASRPQDRQFILSSKKLLLSDSGFYLCAWTKGTANTGELFFGEGSRLTVL.

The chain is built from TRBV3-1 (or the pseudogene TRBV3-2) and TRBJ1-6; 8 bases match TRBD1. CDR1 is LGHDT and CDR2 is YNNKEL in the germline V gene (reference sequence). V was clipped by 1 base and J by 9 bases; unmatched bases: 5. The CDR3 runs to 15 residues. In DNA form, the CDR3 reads TGTGCCAGCAGCCAAGTGGGGACAGGTGCTTCACCCCTCCACTTT. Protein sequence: CASSQVGTGASPLHF.

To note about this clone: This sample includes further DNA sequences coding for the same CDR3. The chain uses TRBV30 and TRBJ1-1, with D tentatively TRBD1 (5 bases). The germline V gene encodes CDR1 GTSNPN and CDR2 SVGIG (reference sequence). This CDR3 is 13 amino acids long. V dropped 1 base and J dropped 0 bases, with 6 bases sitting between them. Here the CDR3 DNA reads TGTGCCTGGAGTGAGACAGTGAACACTGAAGCTTTCTTT. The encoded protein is CAWSETVNTEAFF.

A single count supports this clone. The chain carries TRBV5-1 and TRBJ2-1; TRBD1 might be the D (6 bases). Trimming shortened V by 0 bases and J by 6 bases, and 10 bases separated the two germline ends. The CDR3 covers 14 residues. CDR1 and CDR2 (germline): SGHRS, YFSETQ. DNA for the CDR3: TGCGCCAGCAGCTTGGGGACAGTGGGCAATGAGCAGTTCTTC. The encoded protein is CASSLGTVGNEQFF. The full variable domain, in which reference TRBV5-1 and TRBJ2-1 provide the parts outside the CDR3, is KAGVTQTPRYLIKTRGQQVTLSCSPISGHRSVSWYQQTPGQGLQFLFEYFSETQRNKGNFPGRFSGRQFSNSRSEMNVSTLELGDSALYLCASSLGTVGNEQFFGPGTRLTVL.

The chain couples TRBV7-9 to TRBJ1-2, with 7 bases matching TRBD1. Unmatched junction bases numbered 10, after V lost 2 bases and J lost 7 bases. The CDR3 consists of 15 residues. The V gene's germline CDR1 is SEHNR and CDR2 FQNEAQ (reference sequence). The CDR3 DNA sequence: TGTGCCAGCAGCTTACCCCTTGACAGGGAGACTGGCTACACCTTC. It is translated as CASSLPLDRETGYTF.

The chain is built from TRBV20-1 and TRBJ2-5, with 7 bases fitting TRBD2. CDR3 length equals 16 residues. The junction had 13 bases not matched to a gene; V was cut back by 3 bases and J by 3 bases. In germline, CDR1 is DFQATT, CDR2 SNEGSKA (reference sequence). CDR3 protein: CSASKASGGKKETQYF. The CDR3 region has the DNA TGCAGTGCTAGTAAGGCTAGCGGAGGTAAAAAAGAGACCCAGTACTTC.

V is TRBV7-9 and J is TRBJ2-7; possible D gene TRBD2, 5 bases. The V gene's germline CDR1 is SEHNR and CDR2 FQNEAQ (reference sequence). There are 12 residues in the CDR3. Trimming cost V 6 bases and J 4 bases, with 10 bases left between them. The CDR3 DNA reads TGTGCCAGCAGTTTTCTAGCTTACGAGCAGTACTTC. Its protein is CASSFLAYEQYF.

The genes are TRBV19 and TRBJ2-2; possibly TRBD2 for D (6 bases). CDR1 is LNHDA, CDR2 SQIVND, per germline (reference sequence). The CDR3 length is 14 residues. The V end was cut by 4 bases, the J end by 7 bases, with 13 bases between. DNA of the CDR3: TGTGCCAGTAGTAGTGGAGGGGCGAACGGGGAGCTGTTTTTT. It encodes CASSSGGANGELFF.

CDR3 region: CASSLKSGQGKGYTF. The DNA for the CDR3 is TGTGCCAGCAGCCTAAAGTCCGGACAGGGTAAAGGCTACACCTTC. This chain uses TRBV3-1 (or the pseudogene TRBV3-2) with TRBJ1-2; the match to TRBD1 covers 8 bases. The CDR3 runs to 15 residues. Losses at the gene ends were 4 bases for V and 8 bases for J; bases not matched to a gene: 12. Germline CDR1 and CDR2: LGHDT and YNNKEL (reference sequence).

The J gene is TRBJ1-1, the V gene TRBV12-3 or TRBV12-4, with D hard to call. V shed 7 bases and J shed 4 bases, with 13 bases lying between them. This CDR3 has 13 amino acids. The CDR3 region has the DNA TGTGCCAGCAAAATGGCGGCAAGCACTGAAGCTTTCTTT. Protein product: CASKMAASTEAFF.

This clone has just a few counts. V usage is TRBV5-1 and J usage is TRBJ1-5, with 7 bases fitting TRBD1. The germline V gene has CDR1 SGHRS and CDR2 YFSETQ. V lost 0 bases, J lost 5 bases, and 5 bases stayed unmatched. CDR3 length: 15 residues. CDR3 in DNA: TGCGCCAGCAGCTTGGGAGGGGGCTCCGATCAGCCCCAGCATTTT. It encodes CASSLGGGSDQPQHF.

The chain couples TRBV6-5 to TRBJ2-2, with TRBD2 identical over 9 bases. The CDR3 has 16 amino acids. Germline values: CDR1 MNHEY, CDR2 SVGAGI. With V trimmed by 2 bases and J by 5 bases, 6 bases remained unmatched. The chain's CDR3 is CASSYLSGSVTGELFF. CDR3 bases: TGTGCCAGCAGTTACCTTAGCGGGAGTGTAACCGGGGAGCTGTTTTTT.

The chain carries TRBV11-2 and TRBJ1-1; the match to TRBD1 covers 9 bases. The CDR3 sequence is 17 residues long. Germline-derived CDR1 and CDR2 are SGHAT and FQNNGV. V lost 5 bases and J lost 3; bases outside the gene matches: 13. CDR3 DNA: TGTGCCAGCAGCCAATTCCTAACAGGGGGCGCCGACACTGAAGCTTTCTTT. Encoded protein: CASSQFLTGGADTEAFF. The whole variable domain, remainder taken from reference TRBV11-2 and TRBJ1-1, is EAGVAQSPRYKIIEKRQSVAFWCNPISGHATLYWYQQILGQGPKLLIQFQNNGVVDDSQLPKDRFSAERLKGVDSTLKIQPAKLEDSAVYLCASSQFLTGGADTEAFFGQGTRLTVV.

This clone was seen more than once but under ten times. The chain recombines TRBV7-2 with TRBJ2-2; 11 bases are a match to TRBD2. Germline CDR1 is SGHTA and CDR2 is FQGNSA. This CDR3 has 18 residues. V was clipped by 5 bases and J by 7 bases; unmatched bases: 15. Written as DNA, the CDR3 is TGTGCCAGCAGCACGGGACTAGCGGCAGTACGCGGTTTCGGGGAGCTGTTTTTT. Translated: CASSTGLAAVRGFGELFF.

The CDR3 spells CASSLGVQGAVGYTF. CDR3 DNA: TGTGCCAGCAGCTTGGGGGTACAGGGGGCCGTTGGCTACACCTTC. V usage is TRBV5-5 and J usage is TRBJ1-2; 9 bases fit TRBD1. V lost 0 bases to trimming and J lost 7 bases; unmatched junction nucleotides: 7. There are 15 residues in the CDR3. Germline CDR1 reads SGHKS; CDR2 reads YYEKEE (reference sequence). Based on the CDR3 plus reference TRBV5-5 and TRBJ1-2, the full variable domain is DAGVTQSPTHLIKTRGQQVTLRCSPISGHKSVSWYQQVLGQGPQFIFQYYEKEERGRGNFPDRFSARQFPNYSSELNVNALLLGDSALYLCASSLGVQGAVGYTFGSGTRLTVV.

DNA of the CDR3: TGTGCCAGTACGATGACAGGGTCCGGGGGTTCACCCCTCCACTTT. It codes for CASTMTGSGGSPLHF. V gene TRBV19 combines with J gene TRBJ1-6, with 7 bases fitting TRBD1. Germline CDR1 and CDR2: LNHDA and SQIVND (reference sequence). The CDR3 length is 15 residues. V was clipped by 7 bases and J by 9 bases; unmatched bases: 12.

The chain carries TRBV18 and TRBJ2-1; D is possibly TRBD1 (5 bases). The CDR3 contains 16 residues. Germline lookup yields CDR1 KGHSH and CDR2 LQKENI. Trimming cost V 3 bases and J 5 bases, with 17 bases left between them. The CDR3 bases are TGTGCCAGCTCACCCCGCCCCGCTGGCAGGGACAATGAGCAGTTCTTC. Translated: CASSPRPAGRDNEQFF.

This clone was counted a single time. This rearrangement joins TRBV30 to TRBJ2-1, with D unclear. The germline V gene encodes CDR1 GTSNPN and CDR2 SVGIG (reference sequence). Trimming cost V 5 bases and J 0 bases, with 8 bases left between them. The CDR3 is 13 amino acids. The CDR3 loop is CAWSPSSYNEQFF. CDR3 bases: TGTGCCTGGTCCCCGAGCTCCTACAATGAGCAGTTCTTC. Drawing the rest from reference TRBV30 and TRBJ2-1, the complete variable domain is SQTIHQWPATLVQPVGSPLSLECTVEGTSNPNLYWYRQAAGRGLQLLFYSVGIGQISSEVPQNLSASRPQDRQFILSSKKLLLSDSGFYLCAWSPSSYNEQFFGPGTRLTVL.

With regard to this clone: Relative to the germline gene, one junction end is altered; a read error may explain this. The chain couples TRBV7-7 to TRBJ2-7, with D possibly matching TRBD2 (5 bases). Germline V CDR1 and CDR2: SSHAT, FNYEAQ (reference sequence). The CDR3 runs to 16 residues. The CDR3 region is CASSYGPGNLRAEQYF. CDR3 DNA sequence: TGTGCTAGCAGCTATGGGCCGGGGAATCTACGAGCGGAGCAGTACTTC.

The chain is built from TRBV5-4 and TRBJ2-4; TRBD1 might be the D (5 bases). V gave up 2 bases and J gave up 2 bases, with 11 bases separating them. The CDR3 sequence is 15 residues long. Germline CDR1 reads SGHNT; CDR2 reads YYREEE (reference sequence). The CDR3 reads CASSLNQGTKNIQYF. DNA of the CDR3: TGTGCCAGCAGCTTAAACCAGGGTACCAAAAACATTCAGTACTTC.